This T cell receptor beta chain was found in a study of molecular identifiers for immune sequencing clone quantification. Regarding the study as a whole: In cases of identical TCR molecules sharing a barcode, highly expanded clone sizes could be underestimated.

Previously described methods with listed TCR primers produced the bulk TCR libraries. One entry per CDR3 protein results from TCRdb running MiXCR on the PCR reads. The table shows hundreds of thousands of distinct CDR3 sequences, with roughly 27% occurring only once. This clonotype came up a few times. The antigen is unknown. A read error may account for a junction end that differs from germline. Per germline, CDR1 SGHRS and CDR2 YFSETQ. The CDR3 sequence is 16 residues long. This clonotype was sampled from a human donor in good health. Some libraries in this study had Jurkat cell RNA spiked in. This chain uses TRBV5-1 with TRBJ1-1, with D tentatively TRBD1 (5 bases). Sequencing input: naive CD8+ T cells from blood, with Jurkat cell RNA spiked in. Regarding subset: FACS-sorted CD8+CD4-CCR7+CD45RA+ naive T cells. The CDR3 DNA is TGCGCCCGCAGCTTGGCCGGGGGGGGAATGAACACTGAAGCTTTCTTT. Amino acid sequence: CARSLAGGGMNTEAFF.